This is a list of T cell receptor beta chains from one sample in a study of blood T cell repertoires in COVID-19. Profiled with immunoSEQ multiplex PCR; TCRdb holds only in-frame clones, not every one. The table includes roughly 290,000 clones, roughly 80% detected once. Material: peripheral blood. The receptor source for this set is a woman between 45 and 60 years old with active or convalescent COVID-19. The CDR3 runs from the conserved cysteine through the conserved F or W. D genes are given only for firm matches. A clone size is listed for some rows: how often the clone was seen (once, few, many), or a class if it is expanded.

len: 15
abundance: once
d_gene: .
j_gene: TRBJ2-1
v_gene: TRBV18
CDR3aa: CASSPSGGLYNEQFF
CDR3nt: TGTGCCAGCTCACCATCCGGGGGACTGTACAATGAGCAGTTCTTC

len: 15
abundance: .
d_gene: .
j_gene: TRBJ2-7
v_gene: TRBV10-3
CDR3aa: CAISDLTKGPYEQYF
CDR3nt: TGTGCCATCAGTGATCTTACCAAGGGGCCCTACGAGCAGTACTTC

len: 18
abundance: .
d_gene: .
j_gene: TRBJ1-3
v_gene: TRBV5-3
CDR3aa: CARSLARNTHTGGNTIYF
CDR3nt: TGTGCCAGAAGCTTGGCCCGAAACACCCACACAGGAGGAAACACCATATATTTT

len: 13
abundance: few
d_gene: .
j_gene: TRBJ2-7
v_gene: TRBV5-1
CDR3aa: CASSFYFSYEQYF
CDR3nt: TGCGCCAGCAGCTTTTACTTCTCCTACGAGCAGTACTTC

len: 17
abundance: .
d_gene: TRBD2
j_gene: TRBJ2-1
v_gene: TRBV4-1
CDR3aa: CASSLDPLAGVSNEQFF
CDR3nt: TGCGCCAGCAGCCTCGACCCTCTAGCGGGAGTGAGCAATGAGCAGTTCTTC

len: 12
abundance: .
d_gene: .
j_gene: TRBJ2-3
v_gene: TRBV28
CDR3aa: CASKQGPDTQYF
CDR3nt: TGTGCCAGCAAACAGGGTCCAGATACGCAGTATTTT

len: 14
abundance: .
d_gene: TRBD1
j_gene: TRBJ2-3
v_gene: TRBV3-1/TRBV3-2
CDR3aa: CASNHRGKLDTQYF
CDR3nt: TGTGCCAGCAACCACAGGGGAAAATTAGATACGCAGTATTTT

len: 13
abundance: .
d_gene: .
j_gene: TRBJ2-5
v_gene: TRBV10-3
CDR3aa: CAIKQGYQETQYF
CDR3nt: TGTGCCATCAAACAGGGATACCAAGAGACCCAGTACTTC

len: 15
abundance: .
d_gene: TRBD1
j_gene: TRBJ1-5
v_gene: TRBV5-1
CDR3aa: CASSPGQGAGQPQHF
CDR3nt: TGCGCCAGCAGCCCAGGACAGGGTGCGGGACAGCCCCAGCATTTT

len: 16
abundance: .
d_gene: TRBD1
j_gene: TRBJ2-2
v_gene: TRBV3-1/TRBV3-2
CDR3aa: CASSRDSEMNTGELFF
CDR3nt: TGTGCCAGCAGCCGGGACAGCGAGATGAACACCGGGGAGCTGTTTTTT

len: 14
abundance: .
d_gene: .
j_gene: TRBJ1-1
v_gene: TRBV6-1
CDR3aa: CASSEVGVGITAFF
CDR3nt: TGTGCCAGCAGTGAAGTCGGGGTTGGAATAACGGCTTTCTTT

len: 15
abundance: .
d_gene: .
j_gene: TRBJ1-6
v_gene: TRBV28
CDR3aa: CASTLAVVDNSPLHF
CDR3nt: TGTGCCAGCACACTTGCGGTGGTAGATAATTCACCCCTCCACTTT

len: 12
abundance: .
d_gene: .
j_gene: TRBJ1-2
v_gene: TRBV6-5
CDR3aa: CASRGQGFDYTF
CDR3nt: TGTGCCAGCAGAGGGCAGGGGTTTGACTACACCTTC

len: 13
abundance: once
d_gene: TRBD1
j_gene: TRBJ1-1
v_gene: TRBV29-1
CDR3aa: CSGKGASYTEAFF
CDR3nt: TGCAGCGGCAAGGGGGCTAGTTACACTGAAGCTTTCTTT

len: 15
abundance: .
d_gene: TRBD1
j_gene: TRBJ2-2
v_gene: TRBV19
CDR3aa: CASSIRTGSTGELFF
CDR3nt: TGTGCCAGTAGTATACGGACAGGGAGCACCGGGGAGCTGTTTTTT

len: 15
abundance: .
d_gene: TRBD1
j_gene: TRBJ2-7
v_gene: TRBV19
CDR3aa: CASSAGTGVSYEQYF
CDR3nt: TGTGCCAGTAGTGCCGGGACAGGGGTGTCCTACGAGCAGTACTTC

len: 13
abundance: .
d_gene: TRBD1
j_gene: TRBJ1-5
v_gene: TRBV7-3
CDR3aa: CASSLQGDQPQHF
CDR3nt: TGTGCCAGCAGTCTCCAGGGGGATCAGCCCCAGCATTTT

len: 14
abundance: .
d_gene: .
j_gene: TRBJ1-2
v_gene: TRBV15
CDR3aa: CATSRDRVNYGYTF
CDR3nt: TGTGCCACCAGCAGAGATCGGGTCAACTATGGCTACACCTTC

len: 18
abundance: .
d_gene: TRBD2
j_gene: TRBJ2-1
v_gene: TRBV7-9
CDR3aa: CASSLAGNSGRAFNEQFF
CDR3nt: TGTGCCAGCAGCTTAGCGGGAAATAGCGGGAGGGCCTTCAATGAGCAGTTCTTC

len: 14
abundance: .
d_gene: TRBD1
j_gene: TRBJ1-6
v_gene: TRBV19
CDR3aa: CASSSGQNNSPLHF
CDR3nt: TGTGCCAGTAGCTCGGGACAGAATAATTCACCCCTCCACTTT

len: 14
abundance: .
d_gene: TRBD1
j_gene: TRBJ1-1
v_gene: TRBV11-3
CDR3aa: CASSLGGQGVEAFF
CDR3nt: TGTGCCAGCAGCTTAGGAGGACAGGGTGTTGAAGCTTTCTTT

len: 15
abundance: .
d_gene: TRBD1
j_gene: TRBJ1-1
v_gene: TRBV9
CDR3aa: CASSAGQGRGTEAFF
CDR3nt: TGTGCCAGCAGCGCTGGACAGGGGAGAGGGACTGAAGCTTTCTTT

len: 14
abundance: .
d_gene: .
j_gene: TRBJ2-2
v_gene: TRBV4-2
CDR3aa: CASSQGANTGELFF
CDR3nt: TGTGCCAGCAGCCAAGGGGCAAACACCGGGGAGCTGTTTTTT

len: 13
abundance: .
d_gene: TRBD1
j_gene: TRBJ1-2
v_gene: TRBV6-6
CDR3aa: CASSGQGPYGYTF
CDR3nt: TGTGCCAGCAGCGGACAGGGACCCTATGGCTACACCTTC

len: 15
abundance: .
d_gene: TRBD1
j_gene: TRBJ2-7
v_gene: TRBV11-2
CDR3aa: CASRDPGQGTYEQYF
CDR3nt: TGTGCCAGCAGGGACCCGGGACAGGGTACCTACGAGCAGTACTTC

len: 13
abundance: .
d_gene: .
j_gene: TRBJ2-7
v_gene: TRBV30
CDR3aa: CAWAAGAAYEQYF
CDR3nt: TGTGCCTGGGCCGCGGGGGCGGCCTACGAGCAGTACTTC

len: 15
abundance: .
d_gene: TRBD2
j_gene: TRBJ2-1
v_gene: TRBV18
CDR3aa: CASSRTSGMGNEQFF
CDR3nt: TGTGCCAGCTCACGAACTAGCGGGATGGGGAATGAGCAGTTCTTC

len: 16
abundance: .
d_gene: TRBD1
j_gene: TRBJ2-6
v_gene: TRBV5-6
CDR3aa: CASSWGQGSGANVLTF
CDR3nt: TGTGCCAGCAGCTGGGGACAGGGGAGCGGGGCCAACGTCCTGACTTTC

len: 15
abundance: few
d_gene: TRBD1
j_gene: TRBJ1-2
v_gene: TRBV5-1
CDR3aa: CASSFSGQSNYGYTF
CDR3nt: TGCGCCAGCAGCTTCTCGGGACAGTCTAACTATGGCTACACCTTC

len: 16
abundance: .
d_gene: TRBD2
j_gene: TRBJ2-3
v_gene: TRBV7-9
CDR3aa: CASSPGTSGSTDTQYF
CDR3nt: TGTGCCAGCAGCCCAGGGACTAGCGGGAGCACAGATACGCAGTATTTT

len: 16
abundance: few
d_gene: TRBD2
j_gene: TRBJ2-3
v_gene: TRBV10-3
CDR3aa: CAIRPGTSGRTDTQYF
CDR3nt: TGTGCCATCAGACCCGGGACTAGCGGGAGGACAGATACGCAGTATTTT

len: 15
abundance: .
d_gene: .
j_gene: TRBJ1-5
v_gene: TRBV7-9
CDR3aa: CASSLAGGGDQPQHF
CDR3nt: TGTGCCAGCAGCTTAGCGGGAGGAGGCGATCAGCCCCAGCATTTT

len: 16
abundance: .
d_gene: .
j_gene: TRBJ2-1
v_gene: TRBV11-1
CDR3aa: CASSPESFNPYNEQFF
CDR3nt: TGTGCCAGCAGCCCCGAGTCATTTAACCCCTACAATGAGCAGTTCTTC

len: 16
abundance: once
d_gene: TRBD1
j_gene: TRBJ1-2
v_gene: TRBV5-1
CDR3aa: CASSQGDRASNYGYTF
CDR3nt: TGCGCCAGCAGCCAGGGGGACAGGGCTTCAAACTATGGCTACACCTTC

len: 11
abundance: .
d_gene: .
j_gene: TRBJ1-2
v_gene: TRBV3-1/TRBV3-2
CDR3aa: CASSLQGGYTF
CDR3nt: TGTGCCAGCAGCCTCCAGGGGGGCTACACCTTC

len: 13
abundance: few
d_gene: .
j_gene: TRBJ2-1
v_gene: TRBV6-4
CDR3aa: CASGAVGGTEQFF
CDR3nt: TGTGCCAGCGGGGCCGTAGGGGGAACTGAGCAGTTCTTC

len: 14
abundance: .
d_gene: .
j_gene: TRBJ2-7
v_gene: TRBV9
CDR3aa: CASSVGLVGYEQYF
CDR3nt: TGTGCCAGCAGCGTAGGGCTAGTCGGTTACGAGCAGTACTTC

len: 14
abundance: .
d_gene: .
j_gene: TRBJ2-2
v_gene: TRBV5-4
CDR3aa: CASSSPQGSGELFF
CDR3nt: TGTGCCAGCAGCTCACCTCAGGGTTCGGGGGAGCTGTTTTTT

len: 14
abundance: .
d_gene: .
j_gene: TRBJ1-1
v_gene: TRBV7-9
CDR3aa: CASSLIRDYTEAFF
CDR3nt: TGTGCCAGCAGCTTAATACGGGACTACACTGAAGCTTTCTTT

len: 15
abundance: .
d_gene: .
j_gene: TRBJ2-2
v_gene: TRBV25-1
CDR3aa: CASSVRLGAGGELFF
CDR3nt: TGTGCCAGCAGTGTGAGACTGGGGGCGGGCGGGGAGCTGTTTTTT

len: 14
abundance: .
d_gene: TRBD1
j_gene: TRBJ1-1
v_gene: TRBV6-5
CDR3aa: CASSYSIQGTEAFF
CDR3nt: TGTGCCAGCAGTTACTCAATACAGGGGACTGAAGCTTTCTTT

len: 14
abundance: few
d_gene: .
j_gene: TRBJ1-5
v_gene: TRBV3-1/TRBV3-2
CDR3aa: CASSQDPGGQPQHF
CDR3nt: TGTGCCAGCAGCCAAGATCCGGGGGGTCAGCCCCAGCATTTT

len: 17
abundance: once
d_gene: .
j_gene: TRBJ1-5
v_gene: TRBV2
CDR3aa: CASRGYLDSGSNQPQHF
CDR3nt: TGTGCCAGCAGAGGGTACTTGGACAGTGGTAGCAATCAGCCCCAGCATTTT

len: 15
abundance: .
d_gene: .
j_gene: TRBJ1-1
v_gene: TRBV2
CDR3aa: CASSDPGQLSTEAFF
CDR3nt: TGTGCCAGCAGCGATCCTGGACAGCTGAGCACTGAAGCTTTCTTT

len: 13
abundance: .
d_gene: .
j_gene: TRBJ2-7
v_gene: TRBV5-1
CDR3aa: CASSLGPGYEQYF
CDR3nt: TGCGCCAGCAGCTTGGGGCCAGGGTACGAGCAGTACTTC

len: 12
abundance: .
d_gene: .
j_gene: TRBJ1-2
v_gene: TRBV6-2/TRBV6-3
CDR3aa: CASSSRGHGYTF
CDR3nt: TGTGCCAGCAGTTCCAGGGGCCATGGCTACACCTTC

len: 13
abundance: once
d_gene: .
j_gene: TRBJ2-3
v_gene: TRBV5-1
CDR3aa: CASSLAGTDTQYF
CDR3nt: TGCGCCAGCAGCTTAGCGGGCACAGATACGCAGTATTTT

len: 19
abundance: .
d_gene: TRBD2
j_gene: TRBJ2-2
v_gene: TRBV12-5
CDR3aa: CATRGGSGSLVLGTGELFF
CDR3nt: TGTGCTACCAGAGGGGGTAGCGGGAGTCTCGTTTTAGGCACCGGGGAGCTGTTTTTT

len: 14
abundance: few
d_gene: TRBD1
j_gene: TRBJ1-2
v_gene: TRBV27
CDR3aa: CASSSRTGAHGYTF
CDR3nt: TGTGCCAGCAGTTCCAGAACAGGGGCGCATGGCTACACCTTC

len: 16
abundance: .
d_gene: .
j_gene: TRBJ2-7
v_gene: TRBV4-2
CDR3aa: CASSQNWAGSSYEQYF
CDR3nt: TGTGCCAGCAGCCAAAATTGGGCGGGGAGCTCCTACGAGCAGTACTTC

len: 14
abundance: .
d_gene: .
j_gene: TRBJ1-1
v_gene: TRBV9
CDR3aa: CASSVSPRTAEAFF
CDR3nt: TGTGCCAGCAGCGTGAGCCCTCGGACAGCTGAAGCTTTCTTT

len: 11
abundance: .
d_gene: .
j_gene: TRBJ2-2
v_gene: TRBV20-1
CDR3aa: CSATGSGELFF
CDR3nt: TGCAGTGCCACAGGGAGCGGGGAGCTGTTTTTT

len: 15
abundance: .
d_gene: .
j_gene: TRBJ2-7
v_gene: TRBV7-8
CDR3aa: CASSLTSSWTYEQYF
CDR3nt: TGTGCCAGCAGCTTAACTAGCTCATGGACCTACGAGCAGTACTTC

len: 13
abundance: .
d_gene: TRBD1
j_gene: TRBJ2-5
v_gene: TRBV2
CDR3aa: CASSAQGQETQYF
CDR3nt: TGTGCCAGCAGTGCACAGGGGCAAGAGACCCAGTACTTC

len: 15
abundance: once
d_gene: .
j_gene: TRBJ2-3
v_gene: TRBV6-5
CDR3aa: CASRRRYGGTDTQYF
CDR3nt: TGTGCCAGCAGACGGAGGTACGGAGGCACAGATACGCAGTATTTT

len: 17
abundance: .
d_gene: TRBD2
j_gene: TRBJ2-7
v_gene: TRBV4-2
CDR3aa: CASSSWTSGSLRDEQYF
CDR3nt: TGTGCCAGCAGCTCCTGGACTAGCGGGAGCTTGAGAGACGAGCAGTACTTC

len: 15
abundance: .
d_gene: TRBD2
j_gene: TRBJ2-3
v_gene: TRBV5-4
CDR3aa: CASSFMGGRKDTQYF
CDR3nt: TGTGCCAGCAGCTTCATGGGAGGGAGAAAAGATACGCAGTATTTT

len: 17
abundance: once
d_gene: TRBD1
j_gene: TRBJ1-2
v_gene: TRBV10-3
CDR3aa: CAIRLPGQGDVNYGYTF
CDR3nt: TGTGCCATCAGATTACCGGGACAGGGAGACGTTAACTATGGCTACACCTTC

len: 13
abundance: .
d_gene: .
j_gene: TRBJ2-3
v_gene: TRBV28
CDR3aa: CASSLTGEDTQYF
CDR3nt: TGTGCCAGCAGCCTCACTGGTGAGGATACGCAGTATTTT